This T cell receptor beta chain was identified during a study of blood T cell repertoires in COVID-19. Study at large: Some COVID-19 samples were acute and others convalescent; all came from the United States, Italy and Spain. T cells, B-cell-depleted T cells, or PBMCs provided the cDNA or gDNA that served as material.

Trimming removed 7 bases at V and 1 base at J, with 9 bases between. CDR1 is GTSNPN and CDR2 is SVGIG in the germline V gene (reference sequence). The CDR3 loop spans 12 amino acids. Everyone who took part was about 18 to 90 years old, and they came from fewer than 25 US areas. Participant-given clinical history determined each cohort assignment. Libraries were prepared by immunoSEQ multiplex PCR; TCRdb keeps only in-frame clonotypes and omits some of them. This repertoire shows about 200,000 clones, around 82% found once; its top ten account for approximately 4.7%. This sequence was found in an older woman with acute COVID-19. The V gene is TRBV30, the J gene TRBJ2-3, with D possibly matching TRBD1 (6 bases). Sample: PBMCs or T cells enriched from blood (not recorded which). The CDR3 loop reads CAYRQGTDTQYF. Here the CDR3 DNA reads TGTGCCTATAGACAGGGCACAGATACGCAGTATTTT.